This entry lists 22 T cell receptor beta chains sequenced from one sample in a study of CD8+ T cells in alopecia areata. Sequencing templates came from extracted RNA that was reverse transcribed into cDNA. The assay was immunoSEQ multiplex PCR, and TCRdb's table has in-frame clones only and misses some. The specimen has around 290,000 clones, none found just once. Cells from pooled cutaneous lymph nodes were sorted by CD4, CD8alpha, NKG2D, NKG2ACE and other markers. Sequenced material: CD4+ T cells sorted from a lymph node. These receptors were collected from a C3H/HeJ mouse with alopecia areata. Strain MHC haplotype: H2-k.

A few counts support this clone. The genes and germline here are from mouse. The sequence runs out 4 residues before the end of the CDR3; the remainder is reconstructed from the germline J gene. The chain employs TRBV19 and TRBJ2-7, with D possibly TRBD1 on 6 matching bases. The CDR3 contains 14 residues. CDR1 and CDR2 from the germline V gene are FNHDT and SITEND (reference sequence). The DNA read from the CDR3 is TGTGCCAGCAGTATTGGGGACAAACCTTAT. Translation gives CASSIGDKPY. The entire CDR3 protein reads CASSIGDKPYEQYF.

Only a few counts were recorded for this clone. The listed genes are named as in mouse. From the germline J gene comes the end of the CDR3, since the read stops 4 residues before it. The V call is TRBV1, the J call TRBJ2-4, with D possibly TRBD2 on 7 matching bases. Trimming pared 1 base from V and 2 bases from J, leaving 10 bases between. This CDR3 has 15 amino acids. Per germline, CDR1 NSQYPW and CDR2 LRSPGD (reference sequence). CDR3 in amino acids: CTCSAAWGPQNTLYF. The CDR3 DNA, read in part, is TGCACCTGCAGTGCAGCCTGGGGGCCTCAAAAC.

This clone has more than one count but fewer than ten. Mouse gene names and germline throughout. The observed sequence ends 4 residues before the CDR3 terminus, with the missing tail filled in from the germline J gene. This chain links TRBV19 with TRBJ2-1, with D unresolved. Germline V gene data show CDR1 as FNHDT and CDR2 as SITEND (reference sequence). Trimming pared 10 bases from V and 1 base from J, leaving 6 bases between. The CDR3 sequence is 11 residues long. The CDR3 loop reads CAPENYAEQFF. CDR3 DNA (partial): TGTGCCCCAGAAAACTATGCT.

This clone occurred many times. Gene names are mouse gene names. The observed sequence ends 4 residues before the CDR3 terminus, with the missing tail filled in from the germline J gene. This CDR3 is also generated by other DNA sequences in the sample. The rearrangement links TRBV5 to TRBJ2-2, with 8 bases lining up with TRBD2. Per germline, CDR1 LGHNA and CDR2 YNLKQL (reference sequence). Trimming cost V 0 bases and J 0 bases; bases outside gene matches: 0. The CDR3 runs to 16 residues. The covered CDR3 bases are TGTGCCAGCAGCCAAGACTGGGGGGCAAACACCGGG. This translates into CASSQDWGANTG. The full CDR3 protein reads CASSQDWGANTGQLYF.

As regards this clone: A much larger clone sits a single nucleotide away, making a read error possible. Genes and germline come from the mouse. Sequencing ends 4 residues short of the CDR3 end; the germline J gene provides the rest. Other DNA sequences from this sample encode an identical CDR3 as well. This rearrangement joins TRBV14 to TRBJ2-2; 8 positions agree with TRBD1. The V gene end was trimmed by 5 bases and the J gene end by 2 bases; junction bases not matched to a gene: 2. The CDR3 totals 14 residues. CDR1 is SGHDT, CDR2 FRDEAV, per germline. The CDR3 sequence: CASSRTGNTGQLYF. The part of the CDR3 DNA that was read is TGTGCCAGCAGCCGGACAGGGAACACCGGG.

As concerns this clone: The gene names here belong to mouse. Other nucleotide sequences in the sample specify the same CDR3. Incomplete CDR3 DNA: TGTGCTAGCAGCAGACTGGGGGGGCACCAAGAC. Encoded protein: CASSRLGGHQD. The entire CDR3 reads CASSRLGGHQDTQYF. The V gene is TRBV17, the J gene TRBJ2-5, with 12 bases identical to TRBD2. The CDR3 goes on 4 residues after the read ends, and that part is filled in from the germline J gene. The CDR3 covers 15 residues. Germline V lookup: CDR1 MNHDT, CDR2 YYDKIL. V lost 6 bases and J lost 1; bases outside the gene matches: 2.

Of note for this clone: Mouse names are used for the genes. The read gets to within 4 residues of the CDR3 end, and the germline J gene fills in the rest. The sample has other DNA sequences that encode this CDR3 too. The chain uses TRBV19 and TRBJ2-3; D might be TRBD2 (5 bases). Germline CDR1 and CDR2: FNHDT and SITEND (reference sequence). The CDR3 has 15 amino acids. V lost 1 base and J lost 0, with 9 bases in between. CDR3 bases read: TGTGCCAGCAGTATACCTGGGTCTAGTGCAGAA. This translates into CASSIPGSSAE. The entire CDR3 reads CASSIPGSSAETLYF.

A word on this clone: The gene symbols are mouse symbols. The covered CDR3 bases are TGTGCCAGCAGACCGGACAGGGTTCAAAAC. It is translated as CASRPDRVQN. The CDR3, in full, reads CASRPDRVQNTLYF. This chain uses TRBV13-1 with TRBJ2-4, with TRBD1 matching over 8 bases. Coverage ceases 4 residues before the CDR3 finishes, and the germline J gene fills in the end. CDR3 length: 14 residues. CDR1 is NSHNY and CDR2 is SYGAGN in the germline V gene. The junction had 4 bases not matched to a gene; V was cut back by 5 bases and J by 2 bases.

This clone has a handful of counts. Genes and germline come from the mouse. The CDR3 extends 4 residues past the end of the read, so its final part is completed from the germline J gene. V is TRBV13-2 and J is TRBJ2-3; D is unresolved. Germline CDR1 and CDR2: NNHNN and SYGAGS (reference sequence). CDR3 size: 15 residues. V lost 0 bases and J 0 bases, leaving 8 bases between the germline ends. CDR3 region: CASGDATSSAETLYF. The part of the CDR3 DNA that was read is TGTGCCAGCGGTGATGCGACATCTAGTGCAGAA.

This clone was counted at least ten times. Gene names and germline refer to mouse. The DNA read from the CDR3 is TGTGCCAGCACCAGGGACAGAGGAATGGGTAATTCGCCC. This translates into CASTRDRGMGNSP. The whole CDR3 sequence is CASTRDRGMGNSPLYF. J is TRBJ1-6 and V is TRBV19, with TRBD1 identical over 7 bases. The read is 3 residues too short to cover the CDR3 end, so that end is filled in from the germline J gene. TRBJ1-6 is noted as an ORF with a role that remains uncertain. The V gene end was trimmed by 6 bases and the J gene end by 6 bases; junction bases not matched to a gene: 12. This CDR3 region has 16 residues. CDR1 is FNHDT and CDR2 is SITEND in the germline V gene (reference sequence).

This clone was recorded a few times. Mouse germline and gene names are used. The CDR3 bases that were read are TGTGCCAGCAGTGGCCCGGGACAGGGGGCGCGA. Translating it yields CASSGPGQGAR. The whole CDR3 sequence is CASSGPGQGAREVFF. The rearrangement uses TRBV13-1 and TRBJ1-1; 12 bases agree with TRBD1. The CDR3 end lies 4 residues beyond the end of the read and is filled in from the germline J gene. The CDR3 is made up of 15 amino acids. Per germline, CDR1 NSHNY and CDR2 SYGAGN.

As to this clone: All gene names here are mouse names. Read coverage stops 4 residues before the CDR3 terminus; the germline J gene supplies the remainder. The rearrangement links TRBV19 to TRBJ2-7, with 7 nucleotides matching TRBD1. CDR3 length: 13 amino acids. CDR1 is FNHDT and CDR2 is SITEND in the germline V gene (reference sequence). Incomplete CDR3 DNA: TGTGCCAGCAGTTTCCCGGGACAGTAT. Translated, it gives CASSFPGQY. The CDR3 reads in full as CASSFPGQYEQYF.

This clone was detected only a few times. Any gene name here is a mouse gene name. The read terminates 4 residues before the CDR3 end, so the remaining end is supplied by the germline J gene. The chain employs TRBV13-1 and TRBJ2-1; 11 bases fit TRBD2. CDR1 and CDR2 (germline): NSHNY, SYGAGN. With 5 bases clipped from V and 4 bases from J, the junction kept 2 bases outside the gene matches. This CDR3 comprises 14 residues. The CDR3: CASSRDWGYAEQFF. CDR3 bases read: TGTGCCAGCAGCCGGGACTGGGGGTATGCT.

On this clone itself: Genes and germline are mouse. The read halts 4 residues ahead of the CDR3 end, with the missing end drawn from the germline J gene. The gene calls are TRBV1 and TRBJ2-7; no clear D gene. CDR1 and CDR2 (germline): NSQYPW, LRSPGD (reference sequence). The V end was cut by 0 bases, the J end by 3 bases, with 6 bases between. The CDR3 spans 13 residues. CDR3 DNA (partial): TGCACCTGCAGTGCAGAACTCCTCTAT. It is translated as CTCSAELLY. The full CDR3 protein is CTCSAELLYEQYF.

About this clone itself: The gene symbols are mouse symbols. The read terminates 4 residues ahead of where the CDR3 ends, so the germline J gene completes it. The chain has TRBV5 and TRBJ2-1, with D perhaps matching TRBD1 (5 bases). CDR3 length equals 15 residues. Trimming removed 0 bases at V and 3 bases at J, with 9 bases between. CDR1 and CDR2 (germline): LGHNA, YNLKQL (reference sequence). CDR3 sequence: CASSQERGSYAEQFF. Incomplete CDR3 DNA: TGTGCCAGCAGCCAAGAGAGGGGTTCCTATGCT.

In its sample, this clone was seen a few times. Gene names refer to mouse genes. The CDR3 bases that were read are TGTGCCAGCGGTGATCACTGGGGGGGTTCTGCAGAA. Translation: CASGDHWGGSAE. Given in full, the CDR3 is CASGDHWGGSAETLYF. This sequence joins TRBV13-2 and TRBJ2-3; 10 positions match TRBD2. The DNA ends 4 residues before the CDR3 does, and the rest of the CDR3 is filled in from the germline J gene. There are 16 residues in the CDR3. Trimming took 1 base from V and 2 from J; bases not matched to a gene: 4. CDR1 NNHNN and CDR2 SYGAGS come from the germline V gene (reference sequence).

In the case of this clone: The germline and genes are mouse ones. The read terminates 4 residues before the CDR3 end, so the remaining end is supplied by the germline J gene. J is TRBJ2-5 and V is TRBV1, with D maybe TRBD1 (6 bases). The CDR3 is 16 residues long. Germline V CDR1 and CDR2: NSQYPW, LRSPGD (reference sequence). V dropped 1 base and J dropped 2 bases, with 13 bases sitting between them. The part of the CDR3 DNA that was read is TGCACCTGCAGTGCAGTTCCGGGACAAGTCCAAGAC. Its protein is CTCSAVPGQVQD. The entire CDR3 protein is CTCSAVPGQVQDTQYF.

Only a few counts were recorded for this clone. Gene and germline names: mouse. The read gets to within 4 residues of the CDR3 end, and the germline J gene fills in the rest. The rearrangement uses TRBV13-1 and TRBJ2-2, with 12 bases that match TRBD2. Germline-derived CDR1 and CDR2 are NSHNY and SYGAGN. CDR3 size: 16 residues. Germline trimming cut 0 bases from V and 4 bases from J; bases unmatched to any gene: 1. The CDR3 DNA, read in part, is TGTGCCAGCAGTGATGTGGGACTGGGGGGCACCGGG. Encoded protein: CASSDVGLGGTG. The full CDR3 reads CASSDVGLGGTGQLYF.

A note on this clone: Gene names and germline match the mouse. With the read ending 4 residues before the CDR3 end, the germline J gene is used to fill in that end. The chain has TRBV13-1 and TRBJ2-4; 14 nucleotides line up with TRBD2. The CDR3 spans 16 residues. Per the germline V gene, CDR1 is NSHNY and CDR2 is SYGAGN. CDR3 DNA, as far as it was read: TGTGCCAGCGGTCCCGGGACTGGGGGGGCAGGTAAC. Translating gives CASGPGTGGAGN. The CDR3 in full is CASGPGTGGAGNTLYF.

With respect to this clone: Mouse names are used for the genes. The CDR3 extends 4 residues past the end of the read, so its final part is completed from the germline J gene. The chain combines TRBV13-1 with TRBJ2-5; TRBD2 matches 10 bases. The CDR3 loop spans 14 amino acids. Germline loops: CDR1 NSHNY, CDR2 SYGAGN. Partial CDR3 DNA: TGTGCCAGCAGTCTGACTGGGGGGACGGAC. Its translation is CASSLTGGTD. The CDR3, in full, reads CASSLTGGTDTQYF.

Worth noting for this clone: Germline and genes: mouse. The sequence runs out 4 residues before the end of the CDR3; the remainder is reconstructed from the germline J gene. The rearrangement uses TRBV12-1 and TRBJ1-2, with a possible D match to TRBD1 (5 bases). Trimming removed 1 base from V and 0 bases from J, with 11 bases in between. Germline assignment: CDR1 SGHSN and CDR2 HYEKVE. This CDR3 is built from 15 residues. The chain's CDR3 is CASSLSYRTNSDYTF. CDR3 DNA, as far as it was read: TGTGCCAGCTCTCTGTCATACAGGACAAACTCC. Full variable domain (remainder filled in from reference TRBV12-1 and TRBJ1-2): DSGVVQSPRHIIKEKGGRSVLTCIPISGHSNVVWYQQTLGKELKFLIQHYEKVERDKGFLPSRFSVQQFDDYHSEMNMSALELEDSAMYFCASSLSYRTNSDYTFGSGTRLLVI.

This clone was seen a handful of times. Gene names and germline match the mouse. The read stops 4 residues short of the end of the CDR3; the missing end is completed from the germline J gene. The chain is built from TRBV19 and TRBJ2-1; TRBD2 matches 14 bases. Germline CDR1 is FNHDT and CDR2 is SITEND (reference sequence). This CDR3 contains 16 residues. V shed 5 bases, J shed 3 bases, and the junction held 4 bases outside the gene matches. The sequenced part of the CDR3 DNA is TGTGCCAGCAGAGCCGGGACTGGGGGGGCCTATGCT. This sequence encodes CASRAGTGGAYA. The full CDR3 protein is CASRAGTGGAYAEQFF.